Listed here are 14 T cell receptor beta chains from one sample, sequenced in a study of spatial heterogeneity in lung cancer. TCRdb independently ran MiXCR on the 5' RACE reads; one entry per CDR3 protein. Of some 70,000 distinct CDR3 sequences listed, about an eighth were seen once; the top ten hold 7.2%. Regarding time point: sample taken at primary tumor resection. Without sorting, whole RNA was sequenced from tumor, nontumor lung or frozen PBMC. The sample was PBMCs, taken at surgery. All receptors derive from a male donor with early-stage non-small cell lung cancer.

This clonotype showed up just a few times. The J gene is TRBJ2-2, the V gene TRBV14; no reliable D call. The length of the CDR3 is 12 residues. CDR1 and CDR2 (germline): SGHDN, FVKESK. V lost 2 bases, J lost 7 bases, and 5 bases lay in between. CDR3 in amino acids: CASSQRSGELFF. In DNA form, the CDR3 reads TGTGCCAGCAGCCAAAGGAGCGGGGAGCTGTTTTTT.

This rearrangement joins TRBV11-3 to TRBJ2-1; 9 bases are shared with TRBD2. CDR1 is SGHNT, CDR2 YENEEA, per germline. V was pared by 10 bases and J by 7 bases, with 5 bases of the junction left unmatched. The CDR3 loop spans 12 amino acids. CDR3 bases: TGTGCCACCGGCGGGAGGGGGAATGAGCAGTTCTTC. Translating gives CATGGRGNEQFF.

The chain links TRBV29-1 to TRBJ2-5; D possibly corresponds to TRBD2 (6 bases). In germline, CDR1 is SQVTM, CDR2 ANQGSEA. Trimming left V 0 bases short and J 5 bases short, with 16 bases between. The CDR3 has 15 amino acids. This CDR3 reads CSVEDPGLPAETQYF. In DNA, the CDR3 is TGCAGCGTTGAAGATCCGGGACTCCCGGCGGAGACCCAGTACTTC.

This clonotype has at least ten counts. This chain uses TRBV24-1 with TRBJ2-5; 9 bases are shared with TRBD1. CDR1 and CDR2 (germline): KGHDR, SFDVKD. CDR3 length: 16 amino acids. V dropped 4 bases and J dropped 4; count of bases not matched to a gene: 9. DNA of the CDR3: TGTGCCACCAGTGAGTCAAAAGGACAGGGGAGAGAGACCCAGTACTTC. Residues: CATSESKGQGRETQYF.

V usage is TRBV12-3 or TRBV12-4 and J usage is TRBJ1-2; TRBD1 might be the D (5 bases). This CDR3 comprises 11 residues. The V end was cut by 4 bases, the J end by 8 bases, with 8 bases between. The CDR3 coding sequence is TGTGCCAGCAGTTCGGGGCAAGGCTACACCTTC. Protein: CASSSGQGYTF.

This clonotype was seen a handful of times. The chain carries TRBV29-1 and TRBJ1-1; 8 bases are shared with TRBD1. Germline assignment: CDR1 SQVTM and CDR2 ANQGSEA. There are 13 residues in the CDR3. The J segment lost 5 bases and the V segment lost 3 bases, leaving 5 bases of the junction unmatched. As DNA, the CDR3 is TGCAGCGTTGACCCAGGGGGCTGGACTGAAGCTTTCTTT. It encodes CSVDPGGWTEAFF.

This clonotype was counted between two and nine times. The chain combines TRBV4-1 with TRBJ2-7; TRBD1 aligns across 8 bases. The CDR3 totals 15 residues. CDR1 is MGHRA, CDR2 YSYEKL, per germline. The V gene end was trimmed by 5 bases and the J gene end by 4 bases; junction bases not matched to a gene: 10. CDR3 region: CASSYLQGVVYEQYF. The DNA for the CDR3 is TGCGCCAGCAGCTACTTACAGGGGGTTGTGTACGAGCAGTACTTC.

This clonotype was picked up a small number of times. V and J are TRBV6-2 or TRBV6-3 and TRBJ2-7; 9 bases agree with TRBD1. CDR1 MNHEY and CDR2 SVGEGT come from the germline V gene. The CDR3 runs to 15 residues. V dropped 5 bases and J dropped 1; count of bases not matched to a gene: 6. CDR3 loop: CASSADRGLSYEQYF. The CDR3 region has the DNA TGTGCCAGCAGTGCGGACAGGGGTCTTTCCTACGAGCAGTACTTC.

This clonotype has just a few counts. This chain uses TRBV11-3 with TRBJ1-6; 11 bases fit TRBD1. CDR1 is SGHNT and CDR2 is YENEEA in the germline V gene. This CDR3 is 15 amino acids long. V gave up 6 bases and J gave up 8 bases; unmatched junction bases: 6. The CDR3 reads CASSSRDRGYSPLHF. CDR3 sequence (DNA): TGTGCCAGCAGTTCCCGGGACAGGGGGTATTCACCCCTCCACTTT.

This chain's CDR3 is CASSQWWLWQPQHF. Here the CDR3 DNA reads TGCGCCAGCAGTCAATGGTGGCTATGGCAGCCCCAGCATTTT. The chain employs TRBV23-1 and TRBJ1-5; D unclear. TRBV23-1 is an ORF; its function is uncertain. The V gene lost 1 base and the J gene lost 7 bases, with 11 bases spanning the gap. This CDR3 is 14 amino acids long.

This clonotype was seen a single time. Written as DNA, the CDR3 is TGTGCCAGCAGCCCGGAAGGAGCAGATACGCAGTATTTT. Its protein product is CASSPEGADTQYF. V usage is TRBV7-3 and J usage is TRBJ2-3; no definite D call. The CDR3 length is 13 residues. The germline V gene has CDR1 SGHTA and CDR2 FQGTGA. The germline V and J ends were trimmed by 5 bases and 4 bases, with 10 bases remaining between them.

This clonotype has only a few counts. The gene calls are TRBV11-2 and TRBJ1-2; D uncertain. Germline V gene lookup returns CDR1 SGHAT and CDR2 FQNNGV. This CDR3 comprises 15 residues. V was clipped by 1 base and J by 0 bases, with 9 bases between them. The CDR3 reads CASSLGPSSNYGYTF. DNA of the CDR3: TGTGCCAGCAGCTTAGGTCCCAGCTCTAACTATGGCTACACCTTC.

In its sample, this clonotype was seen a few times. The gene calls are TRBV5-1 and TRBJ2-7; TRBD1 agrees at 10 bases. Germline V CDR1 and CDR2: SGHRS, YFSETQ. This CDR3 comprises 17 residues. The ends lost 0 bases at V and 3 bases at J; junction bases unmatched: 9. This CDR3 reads CASSLERQGAGLYEQYF. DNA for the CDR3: TGCGCCAGCAGCTTGGAGAGACAGGGGGCAGGACTCTACGAGCAGTACTTC.

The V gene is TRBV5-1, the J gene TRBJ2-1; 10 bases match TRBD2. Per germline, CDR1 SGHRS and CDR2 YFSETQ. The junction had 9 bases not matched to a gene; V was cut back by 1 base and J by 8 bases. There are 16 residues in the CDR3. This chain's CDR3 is CASSLMVLAGADEQFF. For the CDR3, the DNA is TGCGCCAGCAGCTTGATGGTTCTAGCGGGAGCTGATGAGCAGTTCTTC.